Listed here is a single T cell receptor (beta chain). The data belong to a study of T cell responses to AZD1222 COVID-19 vaccine. There are 15 residues in the CDR3. Between the trimmed V and J ends, which lost 5 bases and 7 bases, there was a span of 18 bases. Germline-derived CDR1 and CDR2 are SGHTA and FQGNSA. Here immunoSEQ multiplex PCR was the method, and the copy in TCRdb shows in-frame clones only, minus some. Seen here are roughly 140,000 clones, approximately 88% observed once, and the top ten hold 3% to 3.5%. The sequences come from peripheral blood, collected on day 0 of MenACWY control vaccination. The chain uses TRBV7-2 and TRBJ1-5; D gene ambiguous. The clonotype originates from an adult in good health. Here the CDR3 DNA reads TGTGCCAGCAGCCCCCCCGGTAGGGCGGGACAGCCCCAGCATTTT. It yields the protein CASSPPGRAGQPQHF.